This is a list of T cell receptor beta chains from one sample in a study of T-cell reconstitution after alpha-beta-depleted transplantation in children. MiXCR, applied by TCRdb to the PCR reads, yields one record per CDR3 protein. The sample lists about 600,000 distinct CDR3 sequences; 20% to 25% were seen once. The input for sequencing was PBMCs, mostly from graft donor cells, taken 360 days after TCRalphabeta/CD19-depleted stem cell transplant. These receptors came from a boy under two years old who had a stem cell transplant for acute myeloid leukemia, so the T cells may come from the graft donor. Each CDR3 is given with its conserved first and last residue. Each record gives: CDR3 DNA, CDR3 protein, clone size, V gene, D gene, J gene. A D gene is named only where the DNA matches it firmly. Not all rows give a size; the values are once, few, many and, for expanded clones, a class.

TGTGCCAGCAGCTTCGCGGGACGGAGGGTCTCCAGCACAGATACGCAGTATTTT	CASSFAGRRVSSTDTQYF	few	TRBV7-2	-	TRBJ2-3
TGCGCCAGCAGCCCGGTAGGGGGGGGAGGGAAGATGAACACTGAAGCTTTCTTT	CASSPVGGGGKMNTEAFF	-	TRBV5-1	-	TRBJ1-1
TGCAGTGCTAGAATAGGGGCCAGGGGGCCCAGCACAGATACGCAGTATTTT	CSARIGARGPSTDTQYF	-	TRBV20-1	TRBD1	TRBJ2-3
TGCAGTGCTAGGACCACTAGCGGGGGGCCCTGGTCCCCTCACACGACAGATACGCAGTATTTT	CSARTTSGGPWSPHTTDTQYF	many	TRBV20-1	TRBD2	TRBJ2-3
TGTGCCACCAGCGCGGGACTAGCGCTCAATGAGCAGTTCTTC	CATSAGLALNEQFF	few	TRBV24-1	TRBD2	TRBJ2-1
TGTGCCAGCACTCAAGCGGGGCGTCAAGAGACCCAGTACTTC	CASTQAGRQETQYF	few	TRBV12-3/TRBV12-4	TRBD2	TRBJ2-5
TGTGCCAGCAGTTTAGGGCTTTGGACCTATGGCTACACCTTC	CASSLGLWTYGYTF	many	TRBV28	-	TRBJ1-2
TGCGCCAGCAGCCAAGACGGTTTGGGGACCGGGACAGCCTACAATGAGCAGTTCTTC	CASSQDGLGTGTAYNEQFF	-	TRBV4-3	TRBD1	TRBJ2-1
TGCAGTGTTTTCCCAGCGGGGGGGCCTATGAAGACCCAGTACTTC	CSVFPAGGPMKTQYF	few	TRBV20-1	TRBD2	TRBJ2-5
TGTGCCAGCAGCTTAATGGGGGGGACAGAAGAGACCCAGTACTTC	CASSLMGGTEETQYF	-	TRBV7-6	-	TRBJ2-5
TGCAGTGCTAGAGGGTGGACAGGCGAAGCTAACTATGGCTACACCTTC	CSARGWTGEANYGYTF	-	TRBV20-1	TRBD1	TRBJ1-2
TGCGCCAGCAGCCAAGGCTATCACCAAGAGACCCAGTACTTC	CASSQGYHQETQYF	few	TRBV4-3	-	TRBJ2-5
TGTGCCATCATGATCCGGGACCTCCCAGATACGGGGATCTCCAATGAGCAGTTCTTC	CAIMIRDLPDTGISNEQFF	once	TRBV10-3	-	TRBJ2-1
TGCGCCAGCAGAGAGGAGCCCCCCGAGGGGAGCGTGGGAAACACCATATATTTT	CASREEPPEGSVGNTIYF	many	TRBV5-1	-	TRBJ1-3
TGCGCCAGCAGTGAGTCCTTTAGCGTTTTCCCCCAAGAGACCCAGTACTTC	CASSESFSVFPQETQYF	-	TRBV10-2	-	TRBJ2-5
TGTGCCAGCAGCCCTAGCGGGGGGCATGCCGGGGAGCTGTTTTTT	CASSPSGGHAGELFF	many	TRBV2	TRBD2	TRBJ2-2
TGTGCCACCAGCACTCGGGGCAGGAGCACAGATACGCAGTATTTT	CATSTRGRSTDTQYF	few	TRBV15	-	TRBJ2-3
TGTGCCAGCAGTTTACGGTGGTCCGCAGGGGTGAGCTTATATAGCAATCAGCCCCAGCATTTT	CASSLRWSAGVSLYSNQPQHF	few	TRBV12-3/TRBV12-4	-	TRBJ1-5
TGTGCCACCCAAAATACCGGGACAGGGATTTCACCCCTCCACTTT	CATQNTGTGISPLHF	many	TRBV15	TRBD1	TRBJ1-6
TGTGCCAGCTCAGGGGGCGCGGGAGGCTACACCTTC	CASSGGAGGYTF	few	TRBV12-3/TRBV12-4	TRBD1	TRBJ1-2
TGTGCCAGCAGCTTAGGAGGGGTCGGGGAGCTGTTTTTT	CASSLGGVGELFF	few	TRBV7-2	-	TRBJ2-2
TGTGCAAGTCGTCGCCGGACAGGGGAGAACCCTAATCAGCCCCAGCATTTT	CASRRRTGENPNQPQHF	-	TRBV12-2	-	TRBJ1-5
TGTGCCAGCAGTGACCGATTCTCCAACGGGGAGCTGTTTTTT	CASSDRFSNGELFF	few	TRBV6-1	-	TRBJ2-2
TGCGCCAGCAGCTTGGCCGTCGAGGGGGCAAATACGCAGTATTTT	CASSLAVEGANTQYF	few	TRBV5-1	TRBD1	TRBJ2-3
TGTGCCAGCAGTTACCCCCTTACTCAGCGGGGGAGCACAGATACGCAGTATTTT	CASSYPLTQRGSTDTQYF	few	TRBV6-5	TRBD2	TRBJ2-3
TGTGCCAGCTCCTCCCCGGCGGAGGGTCGGAATGAGCAGTTCTTC	CASSSPAEGRNEQFF	few	TRBV18	-	TRBJ2-1
TGCAGTGCTAGGGTAACCGGGGGTCCCCGGGGCAATGAGCAGTTCTTC	CSARVTGGPRGNEQFF	-	TRBV20-1	-	TRBJ2-1
TGCAGTGCTAGAGGCCGGATAAACACTGAAGCTTTCTTT	CSARGRINTEAFF	-	TRBV20-1	-	TRBJ1-1
TGTGCCAGCAGCTTCAGACTAGCGGGGGGGCCCCGAGATACGCAGTATTTT	CASSFRLAGGPRDTQYF	-	TRBV11-2	TRBD2	TRBJ2-3
TGTGCCAGCAGTTTAGGACTAGCGGGGGCCCACAATGAGCAGTTCTTC	CASSLGLAGAHNEQFF	many	TRBV28	TRBD2	TRBJ2-1
TGCAGTGCTAGAAGCACAGCGGGGGGCCGTAGCGGGGAGCTGTTTTTT	CSARSTAGGRSGELFF	-	TRBV20-1	TRBD2	TRBJ2-2
TGTGCCAGCAGTTACTCCCCAGGGACTCCTCGCTCCTACGAGCAGTACTTC	CASSYSPGTPRSYEQYF	few	TRBV6-2/TRBV6-3	-	TRBJ2-7
TGTGCCAGCAGCTTCCTAATACGGAGCTCCTACAATGAGCAGTTCTTC	CASSFLIRSSYNEQFF	many	TRBV5-5	-	TRBJ2-1
TGTGCCAGCAGCCAGGGACAGGGGGTTTCAAGTGAGCAGTTCTTC	CASSQGQGVSSEQFF	-	TRBV3-1	TRBD1	TRBJ2-1
TGTGCCAGCAGCTTAGGGACAGGGTACCAAGAGACCCAGTACTTC	CASSLGTGYQETQYF	-	TRBV7-9	TRBD1	TRBJ2-5
TGTGCCAGCCGGACAATGAACACTGAAGCTTTCTTT	CASRTMNTEAFF	-	TRBV6-2/TRBV6-3	-	TRBJ1-1
TGTGCCAGCAGCTTCATCTGGGACAGCCGGCCCTACGAGCAGTACTTC	CASSFIWDSRPYEQYF	few	TRBV5-6	TRBD1	TRBJ2-7
TGTGCCACCAGTGATATCTATACAGATACGCAGTATTTT	CATSDIYTDTQYF	few	TRBV24-1	-	TRBJ2-3
TGTGCCAGCAGTGATGGTCTAGCGGGGGGTCTACAAGAGACCCAGTACTTC	CASSDGLAGGLQETQYF	once	TRBV6-1	TRBD2	TRBJ2-5
TGTGCCAGCCATCCGGGACTAGCGGGGGCTAACACCGGGGAGCTGTTTTTT	CASHPGLAGANTGELFF	few	TRBV27	TRBD2	TRBJ2-2
TGTGCCAGCAGTCTAGCGGGGGGGGCTCATGAGCAGTTCTTC	CASSLAGGAHEQFF	many	TRBV3-1	TRBD2	TRBJ2-1
TGTGCCAGCAGTTTGGACACCCCAGGGGCCAACGTCCTGACTTTC	CASSLDTPGANVLTF	many	TRBV12-3/TRBV12-4	-	TRBJ2-6
TGTGCCAGCAGCTTGGGGCCTGAGTCGCAGTATTTT	CASSLGPESQYF	-	TRBV5-6	-	TRBJ2-3
TGTGCCAGCAGTTACGGAGGACCAATCACAGATACGCAGTATTTT	CASSYGGPITDTQYF	many	TRBV6-5	-	TRBJ2-3
TGTGCCAGCAGCCCATCAGCCCTTCGGGGGGCCCTCCACTTT	CASSPSALRGALHF	many	TRBV7-2	-	TRBJ1-6
TGTGCCAGCAGCTCCCAGCCCCCGGGATCAACTAATGAAAAACTGTTTTTT	CASSSQPPGSTNEKLFF	-	TRBV11-1	-	TRBJ1-4
TGTGCCAGCAGTTTAATCGGACAGCAAGTCCAAGAGACCCAGTACTTC	CASSLIGQQVQETQYF	-	TRBV12-3/TRBV12-4	-	TRBJ2-5
TGCAGCGTTGCTCTTGAGTTCCAGCAGTTCTTC	CSVALEFQQFF	few	TRBV29-1	-	TRBJ2-1
TGCAGTGCTAGGAGTGGGACAGGGGACACTGAAGCTTTCTTT	CSARSGTGDTEAFF	-	TRBV20-1	TRBD1	TRBJ1-1
TGTGCCAGCAGCCAAGATGTCCCCACTAGCGGGGGAGTTGTGGATACGCAGTATTTT	CASSQDVPTSGGVVDTQYF	few	TRBV4-2	TRBD2	TRBJ2-3
TGTGCCAGCAGTGATATCCGACGGCAAGAGACCCAGTACTTC	CASSDIRRQETQYF	few	TRBV28	-	TRBJ2-5